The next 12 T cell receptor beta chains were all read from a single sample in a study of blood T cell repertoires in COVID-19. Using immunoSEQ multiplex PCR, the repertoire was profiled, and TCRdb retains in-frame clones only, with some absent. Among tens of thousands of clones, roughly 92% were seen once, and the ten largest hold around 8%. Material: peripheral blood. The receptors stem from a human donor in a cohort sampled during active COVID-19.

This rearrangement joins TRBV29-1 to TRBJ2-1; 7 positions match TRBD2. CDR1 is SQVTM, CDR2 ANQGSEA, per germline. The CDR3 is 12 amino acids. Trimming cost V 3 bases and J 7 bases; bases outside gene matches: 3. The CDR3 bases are TGCAGCGTTGAGGGGCGGGGGAATGAGCAGTTCTTC. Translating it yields CSVEGRGNEQFF.

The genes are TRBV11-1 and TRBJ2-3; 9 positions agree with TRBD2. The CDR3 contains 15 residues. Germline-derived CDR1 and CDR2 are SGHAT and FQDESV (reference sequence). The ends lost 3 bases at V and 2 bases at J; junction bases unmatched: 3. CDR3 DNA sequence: TGTGCCAGCAGCTTGCGGGAGGGTCCCACAGATACGCAGTATTTT. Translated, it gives CASSLREGPTDTQYF.

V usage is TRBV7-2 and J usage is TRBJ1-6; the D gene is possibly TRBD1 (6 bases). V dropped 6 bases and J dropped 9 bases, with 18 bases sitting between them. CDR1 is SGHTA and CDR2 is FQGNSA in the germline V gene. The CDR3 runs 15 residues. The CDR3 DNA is TGTGCCAGCAGTCCTAATTCAGGGGTAGGTTCACCCCTCCACTTT. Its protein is CASSPNSGVGSPLHF.

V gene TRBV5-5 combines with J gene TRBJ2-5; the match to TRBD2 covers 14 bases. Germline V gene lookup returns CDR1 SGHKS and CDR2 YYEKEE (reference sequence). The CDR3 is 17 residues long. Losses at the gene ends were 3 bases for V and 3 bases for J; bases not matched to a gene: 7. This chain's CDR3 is CASSYGTSGGLKETQYF. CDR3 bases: TGTGCCAGCAGCTACGGGACTAGCGGGGGTTTAAAAGAGACCCAGTACTTC.

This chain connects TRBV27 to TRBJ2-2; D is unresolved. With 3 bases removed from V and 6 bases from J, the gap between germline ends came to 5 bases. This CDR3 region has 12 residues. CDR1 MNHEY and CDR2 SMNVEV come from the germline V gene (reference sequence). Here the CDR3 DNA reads TGTGCCAGCAGTTTCGGAGCCGGGGAGCTGTTTTTT. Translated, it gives CASSFGAGELFF.

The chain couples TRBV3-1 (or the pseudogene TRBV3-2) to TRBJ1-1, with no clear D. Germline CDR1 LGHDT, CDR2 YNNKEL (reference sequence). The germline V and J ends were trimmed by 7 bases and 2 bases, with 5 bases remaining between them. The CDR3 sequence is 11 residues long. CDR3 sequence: CASTSNTEAFF. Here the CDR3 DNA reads TGTGCCAGCACCTCTAACACTGAAGCTTTCTTT.

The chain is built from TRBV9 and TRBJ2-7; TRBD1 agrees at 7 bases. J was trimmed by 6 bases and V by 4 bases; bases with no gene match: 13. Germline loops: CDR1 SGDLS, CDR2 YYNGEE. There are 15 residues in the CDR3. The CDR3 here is CASSPREQGFGEQYF. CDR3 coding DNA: TGTGCCAGCAGCCCTAGGGAACAGGGGTTCGGCGAGCAGTACTTC.

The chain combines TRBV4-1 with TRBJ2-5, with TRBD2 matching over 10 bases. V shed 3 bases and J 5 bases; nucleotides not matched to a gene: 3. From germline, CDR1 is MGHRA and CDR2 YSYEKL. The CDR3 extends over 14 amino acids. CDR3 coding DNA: TGCGCCAGCAGCCACGGGACTAGCGACGAGACCCAGTACTTC. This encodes CASSHGTSDETQYF.

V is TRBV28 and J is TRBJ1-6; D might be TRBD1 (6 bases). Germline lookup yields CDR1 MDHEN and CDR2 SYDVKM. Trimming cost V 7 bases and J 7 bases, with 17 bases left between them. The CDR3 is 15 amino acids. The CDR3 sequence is CASNTPMRGNSPLHF. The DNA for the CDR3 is TGTGCCAGCAACACTCCGATGAGGGGGAATTCACCCCTCCACTTT.

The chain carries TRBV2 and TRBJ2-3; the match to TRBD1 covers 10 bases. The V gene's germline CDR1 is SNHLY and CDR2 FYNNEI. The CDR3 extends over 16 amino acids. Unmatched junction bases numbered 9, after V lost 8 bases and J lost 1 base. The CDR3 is CASLGQGRVGTDTQYF. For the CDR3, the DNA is TGTGCCAGCTTGGGACAGGGGAGGGTAGGCACAGATACGCAGTATTTT.

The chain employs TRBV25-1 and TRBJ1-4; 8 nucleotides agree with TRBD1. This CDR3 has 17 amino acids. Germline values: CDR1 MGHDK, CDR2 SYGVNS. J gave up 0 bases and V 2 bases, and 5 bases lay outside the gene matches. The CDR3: CASSERQGFATNEKLFF. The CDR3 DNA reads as TGTGCCAGCAGTGAAAGACAGGGGTTTGCAACTAATGAAAAACTGTTTTTT.

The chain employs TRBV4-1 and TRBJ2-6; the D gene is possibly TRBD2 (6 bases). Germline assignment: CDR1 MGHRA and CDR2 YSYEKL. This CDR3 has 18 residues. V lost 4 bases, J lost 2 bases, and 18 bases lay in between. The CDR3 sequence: CASSPFGGVGTGANVLTF. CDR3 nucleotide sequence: TGCGCCAGCAGCCCTTTCGGAGGGGTAGGGACTGGGGCCAACGTCCTGACTTTC.